The 2 T cell receptor beta chains below come from one sample, sequenced in a study of blood T cell repertoires in COVID-19 (dated by TCRdb to the early 2020s). The library came from the immunoSEQ multiplex PCR assay. The table was pulled from immuneACCESS by TCRdb, which kept in-frame rearrangements only. Such tables lose some clones; where checked, under half of the loss comes from unresolved V genes, and the rest has no known cause. The sample table lists 300,000 to 450,000 clones, over 75% of them with a count of one. The ten largest make up 1.3% of the sample. Sequenced material: PBMCs or T cells enriched from blood (not recorded which). The receptors were gathered from a man aged 25-45 years who had recovered from COVID-19.

The V gene is TRBV19, the J gene TRBJ1-2; a weak D match, TRBD1 (5 bases). Per the germline V gene, CDR1 is LNHDA and CDR2 is SQIVND (reference sequence). V was clipped by 5 bases and J by 2 bases, with 9 bases between them. CDR3 size: 13 residues. The DNA of the CDR3 is TGTGCCAGTAGTGGGGGGTCCAACTATGGCTACACCTTC. As protein: CASSGGSNYGYTF.

The CDR3 loop reads CASSYSGTGTYGYTF. The CDR3 DNA follows: TGTGCCAGCAGTTATTCCGGGACAGGGACGTATGGCTACACCTTC. This chain uses TRBV6-9 with TRBJ1-2; 9 bases match TRBD1. The trim removed 0 bases at V and 5 bases at J, leaving 4 bases unmatched. Germline CDR1 MNHGY, CDR2 SVAAGI. This CDR3 has 15 amino acids.